This T cell receptor (beta chain) originates from a study of blood T cells in healthy people across ages. The study, taken as a whole, reports: Both naive CD4+ cell counts and diversity were greater in long-lived donors than in aged donors. A roughly linear age-dependent decrease characterized TCR beta diversity per million T cells.

Points on this clonotype: Its antigen remains unidentified.

Germline assignment: CDR1 SGHVS and CDR2 FQNEAQ. CDR3 length equals 16 residues. Trimming pared 2 bases from V and 11 bases from J, leaving 24 bases between. Combining a sample-barcoded 5' primer with a J-beta primer mix, a second PCR ran for roughly 7 to 12 cycles. TCRdb reprocessed the 5' RACE reads with MiXCR, giving one entry per CDR3 protein. Of about 1.6 million distinct CDR3 sequences in the sample, about 31% were seen once. Those donating, healthy Caucasian individuals from Russia, were aged about 6 to 100. Total RNA, at least 6 micrograms per sample, was extracted from PBMCs. The V call is TRBV7-8, the J call TRBJ2-5; weak D call: TRBD1 (6 bases). Sequenced input: blood. The sequence was collected from a woman in her 30s in good health. The CDR3, as DNA: TGTGCCAGCAGCTTACGCGGCCTAGGGGGATACAATGAGCAGTACTTC. Protein product: CASSLRGLGGYNEQYF.